This T cell receptor (beta chain) was identified during a study of T cells in localized non-small cell lung cancer. Study-wide results and caveats: Measurement of T cell clonality placed uninvolved adjacent lung highest, above the level in tumor. Of the top 100 tumor clones, median 57 were in adjacent lung, over 25 among its top 100.

V lost 8 bases and J 5 bases, leaving 13 bases between the germline ends. CDR3 size: 13 residues. Germline-derived CDR1 and CDR2 are SNHLY and FYNNEI. This clone is labeled as medium-sized (0.01 to 0.1%). Its cognate antigen is unknown. TCRdb keeps only in-frame clones here, not all; method: immunoSEQ multiplex PCR. Of 60,000 or so clones listed, roughly 79% are singletons. Material: PBMCs, obtained before any cancer treatment. V gene TRBV2 combines with J gene TRBJ1-5; possible D gene TRBD1, 6 bases. The origin of this receptor is a man between 40 and 70 years old with stage II lung adenocarcinoma. CDR3 sequence: CASLGGRDQPQHF. The CDR3 DNA reads as TGTGCCAGCCTCGGGGGGCGCGATCAGCCCCAGCATTTT.